The 14 T cell receptor beta chains in this list originate from one sample, sequenced in a study of T cell repertoires in cytomegalovirus infection. TCRdb re-derived calls from the reads in MiXCR, one entry per CDR3 protein. The sample comprises 450,000 to 600,000 distinct CDR3 sequences, over 9% of which are singletons, and roughly 10% rests with the top ten. Sequenced material: PBMCs. The receptors come from a human donor in good health (CMV status not recorded). Some clones in this sample may be carry-over from other donors' samples.

There are many counts of this clonotype. The chain combines TRBV19 with TRBJ2-3, with D possibly TRBD2 on 6 matching bases. The CDR3 has 13 amino acids. Trimming took 6 bases from V and 2 from J, leaving 9 bases between them. CDR1 LNHDA and CDR2 SQIVND come from the germline V gene (reference sequence). Here the CDR3 reads CASRTRVTDTQYF. The CDR3 region has the DNA TGTGCCAGTAGGACTAGAGTCACAGATACGCAGTATTTT. The full variable domain, its missing parts supplied by reference TRBV19 and TRBJ2-3, is DGGITQSPKYLFRKEGQNVTLSCEQNLNHDAMYWYRQDPGQGLRLIYYSQIVNDFQKGDIAEGYSVSREKKESFPLTVTSAQKNPTAFYLCASRTRVTDTQYFGPGTRLTVL.

This clonotype has ten or more counts. The chain joins TRBV7-9 to TRBJ1-5; possible D gene TRBD1, 6 bases. In germline, CDR1 is SEHNR, CDR2 FQNEAQ (reference sequence). The CDR3 is made up of 13 amino acids. Trimming left V 6 bases short and J 11 bases short, with 17 bases between. The CDR3 spells CASREGEESAQHF. For the CDR3, the DNA is TGTGCCAGCAGAGAGGGGGAGGAATCAGCCCAGCATTTT.

J is TRBJ1-4 and V is TRBV5-4; the D is unclear. The V gene's germline CDR1 is SGHNT and CDR2 YYREEE (reference sequence). The germline V and J ends were trimmed by 0 bases and 7 bases, with 10 bases remaining between them. This CDR3 has 14 amino acids. CDR3 in DNA: TGTGCCAGCAGCTTGGGGAGGAAAGCTGAAAAACTGTTTTTT. Translating gives CASSLGRKAEKLFF.

V is TRBV3-1 and J is TRBJ1-2; D is perhaps TRBD1 (6 bases). CDR1 and CDR2 (germline): LGHDT, YNNKEL (reference sequence). Trimming took off 0 bases at V and 4 bases at J, with 15 bases between the two ends. This CDR3 is built from 16 residues. CDR3 sequence: CASSQDLGGILYGYTF. DNA for the CDR3: TGTGCCAGCAGCCAAGATTTGGGGGGCATTCTCTATGGCTACACCTTC.

This clonotype came up many times. CDR3 nucleotides: TGTGCCAGCAGCTTAGTGGTCACGGCGGACGGCTACACCTTC. This gives the protein CASSLVVTADGYTF. This chain uses TRBV7-8 with TRBJ1-2; D is unclear. The germline V and J ends were trimmed by 1 base and 8 bases, with 14 bases remaining between them. This CDR3 has 14 amino acids. The germline V gene encodes CDR1 SGHVS and CDR2 FQNEAQ.

This clonotype came up many times. V gene TRBV7-3 combines with J gene TRBJ2-5, with 10 bases matching TRBD1. The CDR3 runs 16 residues. J was trimmed by 5 bases and V by 0 bases; bases with no gene match: 6. Germline V lookup: CDR1 SGHTA, CDR2 FQGTGA. This chain's CDR3 is CASSLTGQGVYETQYF. CDR3 DNA sequence: TGTGCCAGCAGCTTAACCGGACAGGGGGTATACGAGACCCAGTACTTC.

This clonotype was counted ten times or more. V gene TRBV7-9 combines with J gene TRBJ1-1; weak D call: TRBD1 (5 bases). The CDR3 has 17 residues. In germline, CDR1 is SEHNR, CDR2 FQNEAQ (reference sequence). The V end lost 3 bases, the J end lost 0 bases, and 17 bases lay between the germline ends. CDR3 loop: CASSFTYVGDMNTEAFF. CDR3 sequence (DNA): TGTGCCAGCAGCTTCACGTATGTGGGGGATATGAACACTGAAGCTTTCTTT.

The rearrangement joins TRBV23-1 to TRBJ2-5; 7 bases agree with TRBD1. TRBV23-1 is an ORF; its function is uncertain. The CDR3 runs 14 residues. Trimming at V came to 3 bases and at J to 4 bases, leaving 5 bases not matched to a gene. In DNA, the CDR3 is TGCGCCAGCAGTCATCCTGACAGGGTAGAGACCCAGTACTTC. Translated: CASSHPDRVETQYF.

This clonotype was seen repeatedly, ten times or more. The chain couples TRBV28 to TRBJ2-7; D call uncertain. The V and J ends lost 7 bases and 0 bases respectively, with 16 bases between them. The CDR3 contains 15 residues. Germline V CDR1 and CDR2: MDHEN, SYDVKM. The CDR3 region has the DNA TGTGCCAGCACCCCAGGAGCGTTAAGCTCCTACGAGCAGTACTTC. Encoded protein: CASTPGALSSYEQYF.

V gene TRBV20-1 combines with J gene TRBJ1-6; TRBD1 is a possible D gene (5 bases). Germline V lookup: CDR1 DFQATT, CDR2 SNEGSKA (reference sequence). This CDR3 has 11 amino acids. The V end lost 4 bases, the J end lost 16 bases, and 14 bases lay between the germline ends. The DNA of the CDR3 is TGCAGTGCTACAGGGTTTGACCTTCTCCACTTT. It specifies CSATGFDLLHF.

The chain couples TRBV28 to TRBJ1-3; 8 bases match TRBD1. Germline values: CDR1 MDHEN, CDR2 SYDVKM. The CDR3 runs to 14 residues. Trimming took 5 bases from V and 4 from J; bases not matched to a gene: 4. The CDR3 protein is CASSLDRVGNTIYF. The CDR3 DNA follows: TGTGCCAGCAGTCTGGACAGGGTCGGAAACACCATATATTTT.

This clonotype came up many times. The chain couples TRBV4-1 to TRBJ2-3, with 7 bases fitting TRBD2. The CDR3 runs 15 residues. The V segment lost 3 bases and the J segment 5 bases; nucleotides outside the gene matches: 8. Germline CDR1 and CDR2: MGHRA and YSYEKL. The CDR3 reads CASSHPRGEGDTQYF. The CDR3 region has the DNA TGCGCCAGCAGCCACCCACGAGGGGAGGGAGATACGCAGTATTTT.

The table lists this clonotype with many counts. The J gene is TRBJ1-2, the V gene TRBV5-1, with 8 bases aligning to TRBD1. This CDR3 is built from 15 residues. CDR1 is SGHRS and CDR2 is YFSETQ in the germline V gene. The J segment lost 4 bases and the V segment lost 0 bases, leaving 5 bases of the junction unmatched. The CDR3 DNA is TGCGCCAGCAGCTTGGACCCAGGGGGCGGCTATGGCTACACCTTC. Translation: CASSLDPGGGYGYTF.

This sequence joins TRBV3-1 and TRBJ1-1; D is unclear. Germline CDR1 is LGHDT and CDR2 is YNNKEL (reference sequence). The CDR3 is 15 amino acids. Trimming removed 0 bases at V and 3 bases at J, with 11 bases between. CDR3 sequence: CASSQEVWEDTEAFF. The CDR3 DNA follows: TGTGCCAGCAGCCAAGAAGTCTGGGAGGACACTGAAGCTTTCTTT.